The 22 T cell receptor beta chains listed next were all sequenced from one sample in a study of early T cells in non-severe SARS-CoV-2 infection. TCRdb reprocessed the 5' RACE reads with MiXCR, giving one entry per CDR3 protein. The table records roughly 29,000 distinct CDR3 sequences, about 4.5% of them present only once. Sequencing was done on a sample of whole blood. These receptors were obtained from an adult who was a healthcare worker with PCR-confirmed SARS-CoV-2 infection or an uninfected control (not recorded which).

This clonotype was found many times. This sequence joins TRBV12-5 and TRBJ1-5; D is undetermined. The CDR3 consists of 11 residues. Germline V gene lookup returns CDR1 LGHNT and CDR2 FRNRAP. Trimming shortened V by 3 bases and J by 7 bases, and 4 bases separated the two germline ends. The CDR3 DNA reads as TGTGCTAGTGGTTTAGGGCAGCCCCAGCATTTT. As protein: CASGLGQPQHF.

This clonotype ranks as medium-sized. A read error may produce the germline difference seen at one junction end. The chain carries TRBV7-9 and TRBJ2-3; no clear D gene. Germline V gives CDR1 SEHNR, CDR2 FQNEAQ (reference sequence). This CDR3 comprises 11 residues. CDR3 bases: TGTGCCAGCAGTTTAGAAGATACGCAGTATTTT. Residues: CASSLEDTQYF.

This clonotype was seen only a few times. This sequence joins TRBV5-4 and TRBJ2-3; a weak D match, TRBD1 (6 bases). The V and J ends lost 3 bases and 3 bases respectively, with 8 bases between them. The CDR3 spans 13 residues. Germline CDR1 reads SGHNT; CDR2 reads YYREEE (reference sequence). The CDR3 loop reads CASSSQGTDTQYF. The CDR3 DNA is TGTGCCAGCAGCTCGCAGGGGACAGATACGCAGTATTTT.

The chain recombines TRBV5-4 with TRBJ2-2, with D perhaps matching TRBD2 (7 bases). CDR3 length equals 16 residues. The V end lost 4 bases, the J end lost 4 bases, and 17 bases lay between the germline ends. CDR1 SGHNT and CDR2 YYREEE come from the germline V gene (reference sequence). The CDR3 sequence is CASSRGASEFTGELFF. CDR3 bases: TGTGCCAGCAGCCGGGGGGCTAGCGAGTTCACCGGGGAGCTGTTTTTT.

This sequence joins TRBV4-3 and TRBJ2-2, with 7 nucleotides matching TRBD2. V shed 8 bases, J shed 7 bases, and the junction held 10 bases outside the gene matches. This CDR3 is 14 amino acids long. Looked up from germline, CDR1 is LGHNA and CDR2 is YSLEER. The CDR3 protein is CASRGGLEVGELFF. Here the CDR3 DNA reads TGCGCCAGCCGGGGAGGGTTGGAGGTCGGGGAGCTGTTTTTT.

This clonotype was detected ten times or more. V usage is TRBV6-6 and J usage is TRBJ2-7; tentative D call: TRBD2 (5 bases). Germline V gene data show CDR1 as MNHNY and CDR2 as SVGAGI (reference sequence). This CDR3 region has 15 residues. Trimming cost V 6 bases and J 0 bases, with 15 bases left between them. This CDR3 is CASRHAGGRSYEQYF. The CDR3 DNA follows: TGTGCCAGCAGACACGCAGGCGGGCGCTCCTACGAGCAGTACTTC.

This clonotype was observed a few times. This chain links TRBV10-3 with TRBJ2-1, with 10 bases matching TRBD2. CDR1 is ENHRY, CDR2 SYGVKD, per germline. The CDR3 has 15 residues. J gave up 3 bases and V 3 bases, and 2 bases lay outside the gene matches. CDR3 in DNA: TGTGCCATCAGTGAATCTAGCGGGGGCTACAATGAGCAGTTCTTC. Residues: CAISESSGGYNEQFF.

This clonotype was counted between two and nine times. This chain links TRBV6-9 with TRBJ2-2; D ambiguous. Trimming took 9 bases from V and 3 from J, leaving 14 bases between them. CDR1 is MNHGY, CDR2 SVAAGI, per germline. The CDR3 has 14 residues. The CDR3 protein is CARKDDRYTGELFF. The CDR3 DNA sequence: TGTGCCAGGAAGGATGACCGCTACACCGGGGAGCTGTTTTTT.

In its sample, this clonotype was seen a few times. The CDR3 bases are TGTGCCAGCTCACCAAAACGGGGCCACTATAATTCACCCCTCCACTTT. It codes for CASSPKRGHYNSPLHF. The rearrangement links TRBV18 to TRBJ1-6; possible D gene TRBD1, 5 bases. Germline CDR1 and CDR2: KGHSH and LQKENI. The V and J ends lost 2 bases and 3 bases respectively, with 11 bases between them. The CDR3 sequence is 16 residues long.

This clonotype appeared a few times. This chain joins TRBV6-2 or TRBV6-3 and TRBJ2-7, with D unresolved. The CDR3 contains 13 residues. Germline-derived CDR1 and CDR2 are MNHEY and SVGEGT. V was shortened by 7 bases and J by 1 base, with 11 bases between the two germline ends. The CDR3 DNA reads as TGTGCCAGCAAGGTGGGTCTGTCCTACGAGCAGTACTTC. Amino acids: CASKVGLSYEQYF.

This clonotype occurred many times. This CDR3 reads CASSQGVSPRETQYF. The CDR3 DNA reads as TGCGCCAGCAGCCAAGGTGTCTCCCCGAGGGAGACCCAGTACTTC. This chain joins TRBV4-3 and TRBJ2-5; D gene uncertain. CDR3 size: 15 residues. The ends were cut back, 1 base at V and 5 bases at J, with 14 bases in the middle. The germline V gene encodes CDR1 LGHNA and CDR2 YSLEER.

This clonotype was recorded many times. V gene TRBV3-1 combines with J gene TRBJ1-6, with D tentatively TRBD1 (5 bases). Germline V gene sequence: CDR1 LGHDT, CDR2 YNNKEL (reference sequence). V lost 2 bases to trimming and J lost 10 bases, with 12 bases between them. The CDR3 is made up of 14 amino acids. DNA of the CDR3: TGTGCCAGCAGCCAACCAGGGCTGGGGTCACCCCTCCACTTT. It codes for CASSQPGLGSPLHF.

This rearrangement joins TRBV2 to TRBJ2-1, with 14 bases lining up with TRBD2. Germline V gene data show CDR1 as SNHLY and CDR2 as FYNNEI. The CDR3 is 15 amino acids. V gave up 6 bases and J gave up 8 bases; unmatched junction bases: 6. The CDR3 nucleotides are TGTGCCAGCAGAGCTCGGACTAGCGGGGGGTATGAGCAGTTCTTC. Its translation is CASRARTSGGYEQFF.

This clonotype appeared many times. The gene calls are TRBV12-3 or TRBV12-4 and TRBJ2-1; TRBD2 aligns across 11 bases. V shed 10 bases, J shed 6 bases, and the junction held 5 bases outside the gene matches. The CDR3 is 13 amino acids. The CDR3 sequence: CATGTSGLNEQFF. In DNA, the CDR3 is TGTGCCACGGGGACTAGCGGCCTCAATGAGCAGTTCTTC.

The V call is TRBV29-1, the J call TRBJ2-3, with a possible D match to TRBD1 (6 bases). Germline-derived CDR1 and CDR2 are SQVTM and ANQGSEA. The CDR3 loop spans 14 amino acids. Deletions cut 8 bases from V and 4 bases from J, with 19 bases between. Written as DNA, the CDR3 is TGCAGCCTAAACAACCGGCAGGGGTCAGATACGCAGTATTTT. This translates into CSLNNRQGSDTQYF.

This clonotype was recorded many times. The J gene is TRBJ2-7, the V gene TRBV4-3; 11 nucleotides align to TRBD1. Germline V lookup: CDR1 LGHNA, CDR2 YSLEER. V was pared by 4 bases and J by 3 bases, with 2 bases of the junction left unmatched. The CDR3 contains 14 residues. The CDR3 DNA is TGCGCCAGCAGCCCGGGACAGGGGGACTACGAGCAGTACTTC. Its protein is CASSPGQGDYEQYF.

The CDR3 protein is CSGDSRQGVFGETQYF. The CDR3 DNA follows: TGCAGCGGTGATTCGAGACAGGGGGTTTTTGGGGAGACCCAGTACTTC. The gene calls are TRBV29-1 and TRBJ2-5; TRBD1 aligns across 9 bases. This CDR3 comprises 16 residues. The trim removed 7 bases at V and 5 bases at J, leaving 17 bases unmatched. Germline V gene lookup returns CDR1 SQVTM and CDR2 ANQGSEA.

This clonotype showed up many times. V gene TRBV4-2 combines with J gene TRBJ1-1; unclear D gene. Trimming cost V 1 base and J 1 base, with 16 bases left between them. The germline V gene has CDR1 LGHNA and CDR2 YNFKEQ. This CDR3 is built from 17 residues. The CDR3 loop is CASSQVSFGRTNTEAFF. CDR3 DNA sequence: TGTGCCAGCAGCCAAGTGTCGTTTGGCCGGACGAACACTGAAGCTTTCTTT.

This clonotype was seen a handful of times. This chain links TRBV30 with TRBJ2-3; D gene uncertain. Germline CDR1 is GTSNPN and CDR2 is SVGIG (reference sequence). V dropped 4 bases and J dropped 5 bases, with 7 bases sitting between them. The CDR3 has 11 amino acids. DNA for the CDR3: TGTGCCTGGATTAGTGGAGATACGCAGTATTTT. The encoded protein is CAWISGDTQYF.

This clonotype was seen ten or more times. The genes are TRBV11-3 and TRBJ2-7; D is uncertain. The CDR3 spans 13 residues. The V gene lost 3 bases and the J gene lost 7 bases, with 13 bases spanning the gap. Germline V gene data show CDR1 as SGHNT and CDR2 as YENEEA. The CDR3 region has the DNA TGTGCCAGCAGCTTGGACGCTACTCGAGAGCAGTACTTC. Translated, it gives CASSLDATREQYF.

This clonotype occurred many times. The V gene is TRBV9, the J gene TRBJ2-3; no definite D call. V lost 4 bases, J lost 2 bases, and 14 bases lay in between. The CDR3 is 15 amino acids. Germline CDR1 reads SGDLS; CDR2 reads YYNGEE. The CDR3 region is CASSNTGFVTDTQYF. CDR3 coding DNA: TGTGCCAGCAGCAACACGGGCTTTGTCACAGATACGCAGTATTTT.

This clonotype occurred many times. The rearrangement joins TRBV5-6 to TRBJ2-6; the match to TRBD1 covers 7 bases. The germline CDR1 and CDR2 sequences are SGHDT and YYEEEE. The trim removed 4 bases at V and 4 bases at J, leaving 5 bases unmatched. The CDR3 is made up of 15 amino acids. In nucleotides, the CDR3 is TGTGCCAGCAGCCCAACAGGGGCCGGGGCCAACGTCCTGACTTTC. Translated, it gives CASSPTGAGANVLTF.